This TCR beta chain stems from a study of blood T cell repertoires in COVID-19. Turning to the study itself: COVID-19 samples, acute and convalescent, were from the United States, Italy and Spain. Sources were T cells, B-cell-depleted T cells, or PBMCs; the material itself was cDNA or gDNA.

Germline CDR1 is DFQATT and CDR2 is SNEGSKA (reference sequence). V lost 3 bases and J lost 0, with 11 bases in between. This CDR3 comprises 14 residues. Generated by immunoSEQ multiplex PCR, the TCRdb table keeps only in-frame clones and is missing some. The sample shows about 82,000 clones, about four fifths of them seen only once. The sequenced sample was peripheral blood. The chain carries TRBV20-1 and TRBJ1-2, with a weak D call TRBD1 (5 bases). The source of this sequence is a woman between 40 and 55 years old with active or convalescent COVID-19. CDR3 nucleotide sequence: TGCAGTGCTAGTACCAGGGCGACTAACTATGGCTACACCTTC. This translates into CSASTRATNYGYTF.